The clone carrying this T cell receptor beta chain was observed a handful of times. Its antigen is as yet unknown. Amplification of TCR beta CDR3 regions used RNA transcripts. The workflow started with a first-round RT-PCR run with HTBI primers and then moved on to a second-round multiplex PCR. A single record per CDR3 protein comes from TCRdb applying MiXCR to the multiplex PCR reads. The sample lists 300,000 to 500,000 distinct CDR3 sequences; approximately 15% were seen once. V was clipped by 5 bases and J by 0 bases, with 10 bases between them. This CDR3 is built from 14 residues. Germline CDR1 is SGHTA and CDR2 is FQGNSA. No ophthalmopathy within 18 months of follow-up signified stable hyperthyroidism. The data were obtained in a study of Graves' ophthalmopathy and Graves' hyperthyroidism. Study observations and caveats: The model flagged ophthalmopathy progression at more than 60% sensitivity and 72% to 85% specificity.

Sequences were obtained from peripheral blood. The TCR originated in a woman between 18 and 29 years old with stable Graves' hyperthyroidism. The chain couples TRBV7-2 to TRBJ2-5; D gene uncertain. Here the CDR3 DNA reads TGTGCCAGCAGCCCCTCAGCGTACCAAGAGACCCAGTACTTC. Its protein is CASSPSAYQETQYF. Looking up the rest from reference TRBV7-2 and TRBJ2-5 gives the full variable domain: GAGVSQSPSNKVTEKGKDVELRCDPISGHTALYWYRQSLGQGLEFLIYFQGNSAPDKSGLPSDRFSAERTGGSVSTLTIQRTQQEDSAVYLCASSPSAYQETQYFGPGTRLLVL.